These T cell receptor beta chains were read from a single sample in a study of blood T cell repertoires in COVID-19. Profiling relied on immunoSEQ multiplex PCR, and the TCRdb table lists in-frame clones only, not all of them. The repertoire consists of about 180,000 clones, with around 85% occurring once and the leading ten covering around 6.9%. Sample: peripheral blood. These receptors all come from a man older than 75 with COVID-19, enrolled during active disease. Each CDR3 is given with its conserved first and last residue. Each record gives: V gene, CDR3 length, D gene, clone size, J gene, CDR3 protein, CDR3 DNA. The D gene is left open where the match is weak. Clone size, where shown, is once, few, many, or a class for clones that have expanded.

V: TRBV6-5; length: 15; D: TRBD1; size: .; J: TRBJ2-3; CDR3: CASRWDSINTDTQYF; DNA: TGTGCCAGCCGCTGGGACAGCATAAACACAGATACGCAGTATTTT
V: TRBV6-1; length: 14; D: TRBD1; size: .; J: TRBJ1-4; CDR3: CASSEGDSHEKLFF; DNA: TGTGCCAGCAGTGAAGGGGACAGCCATGAAAAACTGTTTTTT
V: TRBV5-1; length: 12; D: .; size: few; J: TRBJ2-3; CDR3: CASSLQGDTQYF; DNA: TGCGCCAGCAGCTTGCAGGGAGATACGCAGTATTTT
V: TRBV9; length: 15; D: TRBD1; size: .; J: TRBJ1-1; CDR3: CASSPGQGGQTEAFF; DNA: TGTGCCAGCAGCCCGGGACAGGGCGGTCAAACTGAAGCTTTCTTT
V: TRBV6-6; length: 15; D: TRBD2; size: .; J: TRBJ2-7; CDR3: CASSYGDGLGTEQYF; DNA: TGTGCCAGCAGTTACGGGGACGGACTAGGTACCGAGCAGTACTTC
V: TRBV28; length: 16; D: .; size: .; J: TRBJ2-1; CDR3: CASTSYDGKRYNEQFF; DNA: TGTGCCAGCACTTCTTACGACGGGAAACGCTACAATGAGCAGTTCTTC
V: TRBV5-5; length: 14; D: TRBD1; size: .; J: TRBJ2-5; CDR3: CASSSGGLEETQYF; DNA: TGTGCCAGCAGCTCAGGGGGCCTGGAAGAGACCCAGTACTTC
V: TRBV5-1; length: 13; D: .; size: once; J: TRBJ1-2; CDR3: CASSFDTFGGYTF; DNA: TGCGCCAGCAGTTTTGACACCTTCGGTGGCTACACCTTC
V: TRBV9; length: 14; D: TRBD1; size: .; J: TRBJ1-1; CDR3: CASSYRDRDSEAFF; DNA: TGTGCCAGCAGCTACCGGGACAGGGACTCTGAAGCTTTCTTT
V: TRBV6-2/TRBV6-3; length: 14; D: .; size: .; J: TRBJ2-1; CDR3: CASSSGTIRTEQFF; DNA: TGTGCCAGCAGTTCCGGGACAATCAGGACTGAGCAGTTCTTC